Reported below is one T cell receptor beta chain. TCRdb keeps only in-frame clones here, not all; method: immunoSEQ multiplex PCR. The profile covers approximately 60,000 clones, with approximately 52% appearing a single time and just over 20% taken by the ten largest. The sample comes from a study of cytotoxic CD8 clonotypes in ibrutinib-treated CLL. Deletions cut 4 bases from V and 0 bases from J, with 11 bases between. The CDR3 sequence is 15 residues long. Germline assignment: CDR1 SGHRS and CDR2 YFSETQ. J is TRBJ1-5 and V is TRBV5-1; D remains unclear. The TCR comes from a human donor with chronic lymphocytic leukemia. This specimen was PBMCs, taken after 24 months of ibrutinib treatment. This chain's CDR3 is CASSLEGVSNQPQHF. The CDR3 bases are TGCGCCAGCAGCCTGGAAGGCGTTAGCAATCAGCCCCAGCATTTT.